This section outlines one TCR beta chain sequence together with its context. Its antigen is not known. The read terminates 3 residues before the CDR3 end, so the remaining end is supplied by the germline J gene. The data derive from a study of T cells in women clearing cervical HPV infection. On the study more broadly: Cases were women with histologically confirmed HPV16-related CIN3 or worse, including a couple of invasive cancers. Case blood drawn at lesion detection; control blood after infection cleared.

Overall study results and limits: CIN3+ cases had significantly higher TCR repertoire richness than controls, but evenness did not differ. Each sample's T-cell count was unknown, possibly confounding richness.

The germline V and J ends were trimmed by 5 bases and 1 base, with 12 bases remaining between them. The length of the CDR3 is 14 residues. The germline CDR1 and CDR2 sequences are SGHAT and FQNNGV. Some clones are missing from TCRdb's copy, which holds only in-frame ones; the method was immunoSEQ multiplex PCR. The sample has 35,000 to 45,000 clones, and its top ten clones hold 4.5% to 6%. Sequencing used blood buffy coat. The receptor comes from a woman between 18 and 75 years old with a cervical HPV16 infection that either progressed to CIN3+ or cleared (not recorded which). The chain joins TRBV11-2 to TRBJ2-7, with a tentative D call TRBD1 (6 bases). The CDR3 spells CASSVTTGSYEQYF. The sequenced CDR3 bases are TGTGCCAGCAGCGTAACCACAGGGTCCTACGAG.